This TCR beta chain was sequenced in a study of blood T cell repertoires in COVID-19. On the study more broadly: Sources were T cells, B-cell-depleted T cells, or PBMCs; the material itself was cDNA or gDNA.

Seattle participants joined during active infection and were tracked over time. Authors' analysis steps: Estimated nucleated cell counts came from reference gene primer amplification. Sequencing used immunoSEQ multiplex PCR; TCRdb keeps in-frame clones, though not all of them. For V, J and clone size, that table is used; D and trimming come from the DNA. The top ten clones hold roughly 4.8% of a sample with tens of thousands of clones, roughly 79% of them seen once. CDR1 and CDR2 (germline): KGHDR, SFDVKD. V lost 4 bases to trimming and J lost 4 bases; unmatched junction nucleotides: 5. There are 16 residues in the CDR3.

The rearrangement uses TRBV24-1 and TRBJ2-2; TRBD1 matches 10 bases. The sample comprised peripheral blood. The sequence came from an elderly man with COVID-19, enrolled during active disease. CDR3 DNA: TGTGCCACCAGTGACGGGACAGGGGCGGGCACCGGGGAGCTGTTTTTT. Translated, it gives CATSDGTGAGTGELFF.